Below are 30 T cell receptor beta chains sequenced from a single sample in a study of identical twins. TCRdb fed the 5' RACE reads into MiXCR, producing one record per CDR3 protein. The data hold hundreds of thousands of distinct CDR3 sequences, with less than 25% observed a single time. This same sample was also part of a study on T cells expressing NK-cell markers.

Source material: PBMCs. The origin of the receptors is a woman under 30 in good health.

The sample holds many counts of this clonotype. The chain links TRBV11-3 to TRBJ2-4; 7 bases fit TRBD1. Germline CDR1 reads SGHNT; CDR2 reads YENEEA. The CDR3 loop spans 16 amino acids. V dropped 5 bases and J dropped 0; count of bases not matched to a gene: 7. The CDR3 coding sequence is TGTGCCAGCAGCGACCGGACAGGAGGAGCCAAAAACATTCAGTACTTC. As protein: CASSDRTGGAKNIQYF.

This clonotype was recorded a few times. The V gene is TRBV7-2, the J gene TRBJ1-5; 10 nucleotides agree with TRBD1. V trimming: 3 bases; J trimming: 0 bases; junction bases outside the gene matches: 2. The CDR3 spans 16 residues. The V gene's germline CDR1 is SGHTA and CDR2 FQGNSA. CDR3 nucleotides: TGTGCCAGCAGCTTCCGGGACAGGGGTAGCAATCAGCCCCAGCATTTT. It codes for CASSFRDRGSNQPQHF.

The chain links TRBV4-2 to TRBJ2-5, with TRBD2 matching over 8 bases. There are 17 residues in the CDR3. With 0 bases clipped from V and 2 bases from J, the junction kept 8 bases outside the gene matches. The germline V gene encodes CDR1 LGHNA and CDR2 YNFKEQ. CDR3 loop: CASSQDRSGGLQETQYF. In DNA, the CDR3 is TGTGCCAGCAGCCAAGATAGGAGCGGGGGACTACAAGAGACCCAGTACTTC.

The chain employs TRBV20-1 and TRBJ2-5; D is possibly TRBD2 (5 bases). The CDR3 runs 15 residues. V was shortened by 1 base and J by 5 bases, with 17 bases between the two germline ends. The V gene's germline CDR1 is DFQATT and CDR2 SNEGSKA (reference sequence). The CDR3 region has the DNA TGCAGTGCTAGAGGAACTCGGCCCCGAGGGGAGACCCAGTACTTC. Protein sequence: CSARGTRPRGETQYF.

The chain joins TRBV12-3 or TRBV12-4 to TRBJ2-5; TRBD1 might be the D (5 bases). The CDR3 runs to 13 residues. The V and J ends lost 6 bases and 3 bases respectively, with 11 bases between them. This chain's CDR3 is CASSTGRKETQYF. CDR3 coding DNA: TGTGCCAGCAGCACAGGCCGAAAAGAGACCCAGTACTTC.

J is TRBJ2-1 and V is TRBV5-1; TRBD2 matches 8 bases. CDR1 and CDR2 (germline): SGHRS, YFSETQ. The CDR3 contains 15 residues. The ends lost 4 bases at V and 6 bases at J; junction bases unmatched: 9. DNA for the CDR3: TGCGCCAGCAGCGAGGGACTAGTTGGATCCAATGAGCAGTTCTTC. Translated, it gives CASSEGLVGSNEQFF.

This clonotype has a handful of counts. The J gene is TRBJ2-3, the V gene TRBV5-1; no clear D gene. V lost 0 bases, J lost 5 bases, and 10 bases lay in between. The CDR3 is 14 amino acids. Per germline, CDR1 SGHRS and CDR2 YFSETQ. The DNA of the CDR3 is TGCGCCAGCAGCTTGGAACAGCACAAAGATACGCAGTATTTT. Protein sequence: CASSLEQHKDTQYF.

The genes are TRBV5-1 and TRBJ2-2, with 7 bases identical to TRBD1. Germline CDR1 and CDR2: SGHRS and YFSETQ. The CDR3 runs 16 residues. V was pared by 4 bases and J by 5 bases, with 11 bases of the junction left unmatched. DNA of the CDR3: TGCGCCAGCAGCGAAACACCCGGGACAGCGACCGGGGAGCTGTTTTTT. Translating it yields CASSETPGTATGELFF.

V gene TRBV6-1 combines with J gene TRBJ2-1; D may be TRBD2 (5 bases). The CDR3 covers 14 residues. V was cut by 1 base and J by 6 bases, with 10 bases left in between. The germline gives CDR1 MNHNS, CDR2 SASEGT. The CDR3 nucleotides are TGTGCCAGCAGTGAAGTTGGCGGACTCAATGAGCAGTTCTTC. Protein sequence: CASSEVGGLNEQFF.

V is TRBV6-5 and J is TRBJ2-1, with D possibly being TRBD2 (5 bases). The ends were cut back, 8 bases at V and 8 bases at J, with 13 bases in the middle. This CDR3 contains 12 residues. Per germline, CDR1 MNHEY and CDR2 SVGAGI. In DNA form, the CDR3 reads TGTGCCAGCGGGGAACTAGTCGATGAGCAGTTCTTC. Translation: CASGELVDEQFF.

At least ten counts were recorded for this clonotype. J is TRBJ1-1 and V is TRBV7-6; 8 positions match TRBD1. With V trimmed by 5 bases and J by 3 bases, 8 bases remained unmatched. This CDR3 comprises 15 residues. In germline, CDR1 is SGHVS, CDR2 FNYEAQ. CDR3 sequence reads: CASSPRTGKDTEAFF. The CDR3 bases are TGTGCCAGCAGCCCCAGGACAGGGAAGGACACTGAAGCTTTCTTT.

This clonotype was recorded many times. V usage is TRBV29-1 and J usage is TRBJ2-7, with 8 positions matching TRBD1. Germline V CDR1 and CDR2: SQVTM, ANQGSEA. The V segment lost 3 bases and the J segment 5 bases; nucleotides outside the gene matches: 6. The CDR3 length is 13 residues. The CDR3 here is CSVDLDRGNEQYF. In nucleotides, the CDR3 is TGCAGCGTTGATCTTGACAGGGGTAACGAGCAGTACTTC.

The table lists this clonotype with many counts. The chain uses TRBV9 and TRBJ2-2; D is uncertain. In germline, CDR1 is SGDLS, CDR2 YYNGEE. The CDR3 contains 16 residues. The V and J ends lost 3 bases and 3 bases respectively, with 15 bases between them. CDR3 sequence: CASSGEGPEDTGELFF. The CDR3, as DNA: TGTGCCAGCAGCGGCGAAGGGCCCGAGGACACCGGGGAGCTGTTTTTT. The entire variable domain, with the rest obtained from reference TRBV9 and TRBJ2-2, is as follows: DSGVTQTPKHLITATGQRVTLRCSPRSGDLSVYWYQQSLDQGLQFLIQYYNGEERAKGNILERFSAQQFPDLHSELNLSSLELGDSALYFCASSGEGPEDTGELFFGEGSRLTVL.

For this clonotype: It may be a read error: a sequence one base away is much more abundant. This chain links TRBV7-9 with TRBJ2-7; D may be TRBD1 (6 bases). The CDR3 has 13 amino acids. Germline CDR1 SEHNR, CDR2 FQNEAQ (reference sequence). Trimming shortened V by 4 bases and J by 2 bases, and 9 bases separated the two germline ends. CDR3: CASSYRETYEQYF. DNA for the CDR3: TGTGCCAGCAGCTACAGGGAGACCTACGAGCAGTACTTC.

V is TRBV7-3 and J is TRBJ2-3; 8 bases align to TRBD2. The CDR3 is 15 amino acids. The V and J ends lost 4 bases and 4 bases, in that order; junction bases with no gene match: 7. Germline CDR1 reads SGHTA; CDR2 reads FQGTGA. This chain's CDR3 is CASSSSGLAADTQYF. The DNA for the CDR3 is TGTGCCAGCAGCTCTTCAGGACTAGCAGCAGATACGCAGTATTTT.

This clonotype was found many times. The rearrangement joins TRBV12-3 or TRBV12-4 to TRBJ2-1; D not certain. The CDR3 extends over 12 amino acids. V lost 3 bases and J 3 bases, leaving 3 bases between the germline ends. CDR3: CASSFGYNEQFF. CDR3 DNA: TGTGCCAGCAGTTTTGGCTACAATGAGCAGTTCTTC.

This clonotype has a count of ten or more. The genes are TRBV6-1 and TRBJ1-1; D is possibly TRBD1 (6 bases). CDR1 and CDR2 (germline): MNHNS, SASEGT. Trimming shortened V by 6 bases and J by 3 bases, and 14 bases separated the two germline ends. The CDR3 consists of 14 residues. In DNA form, the CDR3 reads TGTGCCAGCAGCATTTTCACAGGGTACACTGAAGCTTTCTTT. Translating it yields CASSIFTGYTEAFF.

This clonotype came up a few times. The genes are TRBV20-1 and TRBJ2-6; D ambiguous. CDR3 size: 15 residues. V lost 5 bases and J lost 2, with 13 bases in between. Germline loops: CDR1 DFQATT, CDR2 SNEGSKA (reference sequence). The CDR3 DNA follows: TGCAGTGCTTACCCCAAGGGCCCTGGGGCCAACGTCCTGACTTTC. This sequence encodes CSAYPKGPGANVLTF.

In its sample, this clonotype was seen a few times. The chain recombines TRBV20-1 with TRBJ1-1; a weak D match, TRBD1 (6 bases). CDR3 length: 13 amino acids. V lost 0 bases to trimming and J lost 7 bases, with 12 bases between them. Germline lookup yields CDR1 DFQATT and CDR2 SNEGSKA (reference sequence). In DNA form, the CDR3 reads TGCAGTGCTAGAGATCGCAGGGGACATGAAGCTTTCTTT. It codes for CSARDRRGHEAFF.

The gene calls are TRBV20-1 and TRBJ2-1; perhaps TRBD1 as D (6 bases). Germline CDR1 reads DFQATT; CDR2 reads SNEGSKA (reference sequence). This CDR3 has 14 amino acids. V was clipped by 3 bases and J by 5 bases, with 14 bases between them. This chain's CDR3 is CSASDRDMHNEQFF. The DNA of the CDR3 is TGCAGTGCTAGCGACCGGGACATGCACAATGAGCAGTTCTTC.

This clonotype was counted many times. The chain employs TRBV12-3 or TRBV12-4 and TRBJ2-7, with D possibly matching TRBD1 (5 bases). V was shortened by 2 bases and J by 4 bases, with 9 bases between the two germline ends. The CDR3 spans 13 residues. This CDR3 reads CASSLNRIYEQYF. The CDR3 region has the DNA TGTGCCAGCAGTTTAAACAGGATATACGAGCAGTACTTC.

Here the CDR3 reads CASSYPSGSGTDTQYF. The CDR3 nucleotides read TGTGCCAGCAGTTACCCTAGCGGGAGTGGCACAGATACGCAGTATTTT. J is TRBJ2-3 and V is TRBV6-2 or TRBV6-3, with 10 positions matching TRBD2. The CDR3 has 16 residues. Germline CDR1 is MNHEY and CDR2 is SVGEGT. The junction had 3 bases not matched to a gene; V was cut back by 2 bases and J by 1 base.

This chain connects TRBV4-1 to TRBJ1-4; D possibly corresponds to TRBD1 (5 bases). Trimming removed 3 bases from V and 5 bases from J, with 13 bases in between. This CDR3 comprises 15 residues. Germline V lookup: CDR1 MGHRA, CDR2 YSYEKL. Here the CDR3 DNA reads TGCGCCAGCAGCCAGGCGGGACGGCCAAATGAAAAACTGTTTTTT. This codes for CASSQAGRPNEKLFF.

Regarding this clonotype: At one end the junction does not follow the germline gene, possibly because of a read error. This sequence joins TRBV20-1 and TRBJ1-2, with D possibly matching TRBD1 (5 bases). CDR1 is DFQATT, CDR2 SNEGSKA, per germline (reference sequence). This CDR3 has 13 residues. The DNA for the CDR3 is TGCAGTGCCAGAGACATTTTGAGGGGTGGCTACACCTTC. Translation gives CSARDILRGGYTF.

The chain has TRBV10-1 and TRBJ2-3; 9 bases map to TRBD2. With 2 bases clipped from V and 2 bases from J, the junction kept 5 bases outside the gene matches. The germline V gene encodes CDR1 WNHNN and CDR2 SYGVQD (reference sequence). This CDR3 comprises 16 residues. CDR3 DNA: TGCGCCAGCAGTGAGGGGAGCGGGGGGTTCACAGATACGCAGTATTTT. It translates to CASSEGSGGFTDTQYF.

V is TRBV10-3 and J is TRBJ2-1; 8 positions agree with TRBD2. CDR1 ENHRY and CDR2 SYGVKD come from the germline V gene. V lost 1 base, J lost 5 bases, and 7 bases stayed unmatched. The CDR3 has 16 residues. The CDR3, as DNA: TGTGCCATCAGTGAGTTTACTAGCGGCGAGGACAATGAGCAGTTCTTC. Translated, it gives CAISEFTSGEDNEQFF.

This chain uses TRBV5-1 with TRBJ2-3; 7 nucleotides agree with TRBD1. After removal of 0 bases from V and 2 bases from J, the junction contained 6 bases not matched to a gene. Germline V lookup: CDR1 SGHRS, CDR2 YFSETQ. This CDR3 region has 16 residues. CDR3 DNA: TGCGCCAGCAGCTTGGGACGGGACAGTGACACAGATACGCAGTATTTT. It encodes CASSLGRDSDTDTQYF. Combining the CDR3 with reference TRBV5-1 and TRBJ2-3 gives the whole variable domain KAGVTQTPRYLIKTRGQQVTLSCSPISGHRSVSWYQQTPGQGLQFLFEYFSETQRNKGNFPGRFSGRQFSNSRSEMNVSTLELGDSALYLCASSLGRDSDTDTQYFGPGTRLTVL.

This sequence joins TRBV20-1 and TRBJ1-5; a possible D gene is TRBD1 (5 bases). Per germline, CDR1 DFQATT and CDR2 SNEGSKA (reference sequence). Trimming shortened V by 6 bases and J by 2 bases, and 11 bases separated the two germline ends. The CDR3 sequence is 13 residues long. CDR3 amino acids: CSAVDRGNQPQHF. In DNA form, the CDR3 reads TGCAGTGCCGTCGACAGAGGCAATCAGCCCCAGCATTTT.

The chain is built from TRBV7-9 and TRBJ1-4; perhaps TRBD1 as D (6 bases). This CDR3 region has 14 residues. The ends were cut back, 5 bases at V and 2 bases at J, with 9 bases in the middle. Germline CDR1 SEHNR, CDR2 FQNEAQ (reference sequence). In nucleotides, the CDR3 is TGTGCCAGCAGCAGGGACACGACTAATGAAAAACTGTTTTTT. Encoded protein: CASSRDTTNEKLFF.

The chain links TRBV10-3 to TRBJ2-5, with 10 bases matching TRBD2. Germline assignment: CDR1 ENHRY and CDR2 SYGVKD. The V segment lost 6 bases and the J segment 1 base; nucleotides outside the gene matches: 8. The CDR3 length is 16 residues. The CDR3 spells CAIRGDSGGPQETQYF. The CDR3 DNA follows: TGTGCCATCAGAGGGGATAGCGGGGGGCCCCAAGAGACCCAGTACTTC.